This T cell receptor (beta chain) emerged from a study of CD8+ T cells in alopecia areata listed by TCRdb under 2018. In the study overall: Treated patients were enrolled in an open-label pilot trial of oral tofacitinib at 5 to 10 mg twice daily for moderate-to-severe alopecia areata. Patients received tofacitinib for 6 to 18 months and were then followed off drug for 6 months to check for delayed response and recurrence. In both human patients and the C3H/HeJ mouse model, the study applied high-throughput TCRbeta sequencing to look at T cell clonal expansion in alopecia areata. On the human side, TCRbeta sequencing was run on scalp tissue and on sorted CD4+ and CD8+ peripheral blood T cells from healthy controls and from alopecia areata patients with either patchy or totalis/universalis disease. Biopsies were taken from tofacitinib-treated patients at baseline and again at 4 and 24 weeks into treatment, and several of those patients also had a later scalp biopsy. Scalp clonality was compared across normal scalp (n=4), patchy alopecia areata scalp (n=8), and alopecia totalis/universalis scalp (n=8). RNA came from the PAXgene miRNA kit for fixed scalp, the miRNeasy kit for PBMCs, and the RNeasy kit for mouse skin. Amplification of TCRbeta CDR3 regions was done by immunoSEQ multiplex PCR using 35 Vbeta forward primers and 13 Jbeta reverse primers. General conclusions and limits of the study: Shared TCR sequences between patients were less evident than in mice, which may be partly attributable to HLA diversity in the patient population. Unlike mouse skin, where gammadelta T cells dominate, normal human skin contains resident alphabeta T cells that get sequenced too, which complicates analysis of the scalp TCR repertoire. Lesional scalp, especially in alopecia totalis/universalis, showed higher clonality and more expanded CD8+ clones than normal scalp, suggesting antigenic drive.

The CDR3, from cysteine to phenylalanine, totals 11 residues. The retained sequence is limited to the CDR3, 33 bases, with the frame set at the first base. At the junction V is shortened by 5 bases and J by 4 bases, with 8 bases in between. CDR1 and CDR2 are read off the germline V gene (reference sequence) as DFQATT and SNEGSKA. The time point label, as the study defines it: baseline before oral tofacitinib. Lesional scalp punch biopsies and peripheral blood were obtained from alopecia areata patients. Scalp biopsies from humans were placed right away in PAXgene tissue containers for fixation. Library method: the immunoSEQ multiplex PCR assay. RNA was extracted from all samples and reverse transcribed into cDNA as template for TCR sequencing. SuperScript III was used to make first-strand cDNA, primed with a 2:1 mix of oligo-dT and random hexamers. Amplification bias was assessed with a synthetic immune receptor repertoire, and residual bias was removed computationally. Processing in the source paper ran as follows. Raw reads were preprocessed to remove errors, and CDR3 was defined according to IMGT conventions as the region from the conserved cysteine to phenylalanine. To get clonality, Shannon entropy was normalized by log2 of the number of productive unique TCRs and the result was subtracted from 1. Scalp TCRbeta sequences were cross-referenced with sorted blood CD4 and CD8 repertoires so that the CD4 or CD8 identity of scalp clones could be inferred. Here the immuneACCESS table is served through TCRdb, limited to in-frame sequences with V and J called. Missing clones are a known gap in these copies; in checked studies unresolved V genes cover under half, and the rest lacks a known reason. Clonal size and the V and J genes are those of that table, whereas D and trimming came from the DNA. A total of 7,000 or so clones appear in this sample, 64% of them only once. The ten largest clones add up to over 15% of the sample.

This clone was picked up a small number of times. The antigen this receptor binds is unknown. No quality values exist for individual bases; no much larger clone is one base distant. This clonotype was sampled from a human donor with alopecia areata. The sample consisted of skin, taken at week 0. The V and J segments used are TRBV20-1 and TRBJ1-2; there is no confident call for the D gene. In nucleotides, the sequence is TGCAGTGCTTCATCCGCCTATGGCTACACCTTC. Its protein product is CSASSAYGYTF.